These T cell receptor beta chains were read from a single sample in a study of T cell repertoires in cytomegalovirus infection. The antigens of these receptors remain unknown. TCRdb re-derived calls from the reads in MiXCR, one entry per CDR3 protein. The sample yields around 300,000 distinct CDR3 sequences, 25% seen once. The sample consisted of cultured PBMCs, taken from culture after CMV antigen stimulation. The receptor source for this set is a human donor in good health (CMV status not recorded). Some clones in this sample may be carry-over from other donors' samples. Both conserved end residues are part of each CDR3. The D gene is left open where the match is weak. Clone size is stated in some rows and not others, as once, few, many or a class when expanded.

abundance | d_gene | j_gene | v_gene | CDR3nt | CDR3aa
. | TRBD2 | TRBJ2-3 | TRBV5-1 | TGCGCCAGCAGCCGAGTAGCGGGGGACGGCACAGATACGCAGTATTTT | CASSRVAGDGTDTQYF
. | TRBD1 | TRBJ2-5 | TRBV12-3/TRBV12-4 | TGTGCCAGCACCCCGCCGGGACAGGAGGGAGAGACCCAGTACTTC | CASTPPGQEGETQYF
. | . | TRBJ2-3 | TRBV20-1 | TGCAGTGCTACCCAACAGATGAGCACAGATACGCAGTATTTT | CSATQQMSTDTQYF
few | TRBD2 | TRBJ2-1 | TRBV6-2/TRBV6-3 | TGTGCCACCAAGTACCTAGCGGGAGCTTCTAATGAGCAGTTCTTC | CATKYLAGASNEQFF
. | . | TRBJ1-3 | TRBV6-5 | TGTGCCAGCAGTTACAGAGCGGGGCCGAATTCTGGAAACACCATATATTTT | CASSYRAGPNSGNTIYF
few | . | TRBJ2-5 | TRBV28 | TGTGCCAGCAGTTGGCCCCGGGCAGGGCAAGAGACCCAGTACTTC | CASSWPRAGQETQYF
once | . | TRBJ1-2 | TRBV4-3 | TGCGCCAGCAGCCAAGATTCCTCGTGGTTTGGCTACACCTTC | CASSQDSSWFGYTF
. | . | TRBJ2-7 | TRBV27 | TGTGCCAGCAGTCACTCTCATGACAGAACCTACGAGCAGTACTTC | CASSHSHDRTYEQYF
many | . | TRBJ2-3 | TRBV20-1 | TGCAGTGCTAGATCCCTTGGAGATACGCAGTATTTT | CSARSLGDTQYF
many | . | TRBJ2-7 | TRBV11-2 | TGTGCCAGCAGCGCAGTAGTAAGCGGGCATCTCTTCTCCTACGAGCAGTACTTC | CASSAVVSGHLFSYEQYF
. | . | TRBJ2-1 | TRBV5-4 | TGTGCCTTCGCGAGCGCTAGTTACAATGAGCAGTTCTTC | CAFASASYNEQFF
many | TRBD1 | TRBJ1-5 | TRBV7-2 | TGTGCCAGCAGCCCAGGGACAGGGGGCACTCAGCCCCAGCATTTT | CASSPGTGGTQPQHF
. | . | TRBJ2-5 | TRBV5-1 | TGCGCCAGCAGCTTGGTAGCGGGACAGGGTAGTCAAGAGACCCAGTACTTC | CASSLVAGQGSQETQYF
once | . | TRBJ2-1 | TRBV5-1 | TGCGCCAGCAGCGCAGTGGGGGTCAATGAGCAGTTCTTC | CASSAVGVNEQFF
many | TRBD2 | TRBJ2-1 | TRBV7-2 | TGTGCCAGCAGCTTCACAGCGGGGAGAAGCTACAATGAGCAGTTCTTC | CASSFTAGRSYNEQFF
few | . | TRBJ1-5 | TRBV12-5 | TGTGCTAGTGGTTTGGAAGGGATTCTTCAGCCCCAGCATTTT | CASGLEGILQPQHF
. | TRBD2 | TRBJ2-3 | TRBV24-1 | TGTGCCACCAGTGATTTTGCAGCGGGAGCCGAAGATACGCAGTATTTT | CATSDFAAGAEDTQYF
many | . | TRBJ2-2 | TRBV7-2 | TGTGCCAGCAGCTTTATTCAGGCCTCCGGGGAGCTGTTTTTT | CASSFIQASGELFF
. | TRBD2 | TRBJ2-1 | TRBV10-2 | TGCGCCAGCAAGGAAGTAGGACTAGCGGGATCGAATGAGCAGTTCTTC | CASKEVGLAGSNEQFF
. | . | TRBJ2-1 | TRBV5-1 | TGCGCCAGCAGGCGCGACAATGAGCAGTTCTTC | CASRRDNEQFF
many | . | TRBJ2-7 | TRBV7-2 | TGTGCCAGCAGCTTAGTTAGGGGGGTAACTTTCGAGCAGTACTTC | CASSLVRGVTFEQYF
few | . | TRBJ2-3 | TRBV11-3 | TGTGCCAGCAGCTTCTCTCTGATGGGGTCTAGCACAGATACGCAGTATTTT | CASSFSLMGSSTDTQYF
. | . | TRBJ1-5 | TRBV19 | TGTGCCGTCCAGGACACCATCAATCAGCCCCAGCATTTT | CAVQDTINQPQHF
. | TRBD1 | TRBJ1-1 | TRBV5-1 | TGCGCCAGCAGCTTTAATACACCGGGACAGGGAGGAGCTTTCTTT | CASSFNTPGQGGAFF
. | . | TRBJ2-2 | TRBV6-2/TRBV6-3 | TGTGCCAGCACTCCCCGCAACCTCCTCACCGGGGAGCTGTTTTTT | CASTPRNLLTGELFF
many | . | TRBJ1-5 | TRBV18 | TGTGCCAGCTCACAGGGGCTTCAGCCCCAGCATTTT | CASSQGLQPQHF
many | . | TRBJ2-4 | TRBV7-9 | TGTGCCAGCAGCTTGGAGGGAGCCCTCGGGAACATTCAGTACTTC | CASSLEGALGNIQYF
. | . | TRBJ1-2 | TRBV19 | TGTGCCAGTACCCCCACGGGTAGTAGCTATGGCTACACCTTC | CASTPTGSSYGYTF
. | . | TRBJ2-7 | TRBV10-3 | TGTGCCATCAGTGAGTTCGGCAACGAGCAGTACTTC | CAISEFGNEQYF
many | . | TRBJ1-5 | TRBV7-2 | TGTGCCAGCAGCTTAGACCTTATAATGCCCCAGCATTTT | CASSLDLIMPQHF
many | TRBD2 | TRBJ2-3 | TRBV7-2 | TGTGCCAGCAGCTTAAAGCTCGGGGGGGCAGATACGCAGTATTTT | CASSLKLGGADTQYF
few | TRBD2 | TRBJ2-3 | TRBV7-9 | TGTGCCAGCAGCTTTGGACTAGCGGGAGCCGATACGCAGTATTTT | CASSFGLAGADTQYF
once | . | TRBJ2-3 | TRBV10-2 | TGCGCCAGCAGTGAGGTGAGCGGCACAGATACGCAGTATTTT | CASSEVSGTDTQYF
few | . | TRBJ1-5 | TRBV6-6 | TGTGCCAGCGGAAGGGAGCAGCCCCAGCATTTT | CASGREQPQHF
. | . | TRBJ1-1 | TRBV10-3 | TGTGCCATCAGTGTAGGGGGGGTTACTGAAGCTTTCTTT | CAISVGGVTEAFF
. | . | TRBJ2-7 | TRBV7-2 | TGTGCCAGCAGCTCCGGGGGACAGAGTTACGAGCAGTACTTC | CASSSGGQSYEQYF
. | . | TRBJ1-5 | TRBV7-9 | TGTGCCAGCACAGCTTTTAGTGGGCAGCCCCAGCATTTT | CASTAFSGQPQHF
few | . | TRBJ1-3 | TRBV7-2 | TGTGCCAGCAGTCCTGGAAACACCATATATTTT | CASSPGNTIYF
. | TRBD2 | TRBJ2-3 | TRBV5-4 | TGTGCCAGCAGCCCCACTAGCGATGAGAGAGATACGCAGTATTTT | CASSPTSDERDTQYF
. | . | TRBJ2-6 | TRBV6-1 | TGTACCAGCAGTGCGGTTGGGAACGTCCTGACTTTC | CTSSAVGNVLTF
. | . | TRBJ2-3 | TRBV29-1 | TGCAGCGTTGGCTGGGGCCCGGATACGCAGTATTTT | CSVGWGPDTQYF
. | TRBD2 | TRBJ2-3 | TRBV6-5 | TGTGCCAGCAGTTACAGGCTAGCGGGAGGTACGACTAGCACAGATACGCAGTATTTT | CASSYRLAGGTTSTDTQYF
. | TRBD1 | TRBJ2-1 | TRBV7-9 | TGTGCCAGCAGCCAATCCCGAGGGGGCGAGGAGCAGTTCTTC | CASSQSRGGEEQFF
. | TRBD2 | TRBJ2-3 | TRBV11-3 | TGTGCCAGCACTCCGGGACTAGCGGAACTTGGGGATACGCAGTATTTT | CASTPGLAELGDTQYF
many | . | TRBJ2-1 | TRBV7-2 | TGTGCCAGCAGCCTAGTCGGGTTGGGTCATGGTGAGCAGTTCTTC | CASSLVGLGHGEQFF
. | . | TRBJ2-7 | TRBV20-1 | TGCAGTGCTACCCAGGCTAGCAGCTACGAGCAGTACTTC | CSATQASSYEQYF
few | . | TRBJ2-2 | TRBV12-3/TRBV12-4 | TGTGCCAGCAGGATCGCGCAAACTGCGGGGACCGGGGAGCTGTTTTTT | CASRIAQTAGTGELFF
. | . | TRBJ2-2 | TRBV7-9 | TGTGCCAGCAGCTTAAATCGGCCCACCGGGGAGCTGTTTTTT | CASSLNRPTGELFF
once | TRBD2 | TRBJ2-3 | TRBV7-2 | TGTGCCAGCAGCCTCTGGGGGGGTAACACAGATACGCAGTATTTT | CASSLWGGNTDTQYF
. | TRBD2 | TRBJ2-4 | TRBV20-1 | TGCAGTGCTCCCATAGCGGGGAGTGACATTCAGTACTTC | CSAPIAGSDIQYF
once | . | TRBJ1-2 | TRBV12-3/TRBV12-4 | TGTGCCAGCAGCTGGGGGCAGCGGAATTACACCTTC | CASSWGQRNYTF
. | . | TRBJ1-2 | TRBV14 | TGTGCCAGCAGCCAAGATCCATTCTATGGCTACACCTTC | CASSQDPFYGYTF
. | . | TRBJ2-7 | TRBV18 | TGTGCCAGCTCACCCGACATGAGGGTCCAGTACTTC | CASSPDMRVQYF
. | TRBD1 | TRBJ1-2 | TRBV27 | TGTGCCAGCAGCCCTATACAGGGGGACTATGGCTACACCTTC | CASSPIQGDYGYTF
medium-sized | TRBD1 | TRBJ1-5 | TRBV7-8 | TGTGCCAGCAGTTCAGGGGGGTCTCAGCCCCAGCATTTT | CASSSGGSQPQHF
. | . | TRBJ1-1 | TRBV7-2 | TGTGCCAGCAGCTTAGGTGGGAGCGCTGAAGCTTTCTTT | CASSLGGSAEAFF
once | TRBD2 | TRBJ2-1 | TRBV19 | TGTGCCACCGACCCCCGGACTAGCGGGGCTGTCTCCTACAATGAGCAGTTCTTC | CATDPRTSGAVSYNEQFF
. | TRBD1 | TRBJ1-1 | TRBV29-1 | TGCAGCGTAAATCCGGGACAGGGGTTCACTGAAGCTTTCTTT | CSVNPGQGFTEAFF